The 30 T cell receptor beta chains in this list originate from one sample, sequenced in a study of CD8+ T cells in alopecia areata. cDNA serving as the sequencing template came from extracted, reverse transcribed RNA. Profiled with immunoSEQ multiplex PCR; TCRdb holds only in-frame clones, not every one. The sample shows about 180,000 clones, 67% of them seen only once. The sequencing used CD8+ T cells sorted from blood, collected at week 0. These receptors came from a human donor with alopecia areata.

The table lists this clone with a count of one. The rearrangement links TRBV29-1 to TRBJ1-2; D perhaps matches TRBD1 (6 bases). Germline V gives CDR1 SQVTM, CDR2 ANQGSEA. The CDR3 spans 15 residues. The V end was cut by 0 bases, the J end by 8 bases, with 19 bases between. The CDR3 bases are TGCAGCGTTGAAGAACCAACAGGGCTTCTACGAGGCTACACCTTC. This gives the protein CSVEEPTGLLRGYTF.

This clone was recorded once. This chain uses TRBV30 with TRBJ2-2, with 8 positions matching TRBD2. CDR1 is GTSNPN and CDR2 is SVGIG in the germline V gene (reference sequence). V lost 1 base, J lost 3 bases, and 10 bases stayed unmatched. The CDR3 covers 17 residues. The CDR3: CAWSEFGTRSYTGELFF. CDR3 sequence (DNA): TGTGCCTGGAGTGAATTCGGGACTAGGAGCTACACCGGGGAGCTGTTTTTT.

This chain joins TRBV27 and TRBJ1-6; weak D call: TRBD1 (5 bases). The V end lost 6 bases, the J end lost 8 bases, and 14 bases lay between the germline ends. There are 14 residues in the CDR3. Germline V gene lookup returns CDR1 MNHEY and CDR2 SMNVEV (reference sequence). CDR3 amino acids: CASSPRDRYSPLHF. The DNA for the CDR3 is TGTGCCAGCAGCCCCCGGGACCGGTATTCACCCCTCCACTTT.

The V gene is TRBV30, the J gene TRBJ2-2; 15 bases map to TRBD2. From germline, CDR1 is GTSNPN and CDR2 SVGIG (reference sequence). This CDR3 contains 16 residues. With V trimmed by 7 bases and J by 0 bases, 3 bases remained unmatched. For the CDR3, the DNA is TGTGCCTCCGGGACTAGCGGGGGGCCGAACACCGGGGAGCTGTTTTTT. It codes for CASGTSGGPNTGELFF.

The chain has TRBV7-2 and TRBJ1-2; no firm D call. The length of the CDR3 is 13 residues. Looked up from germline, CDR1 is SGHTA and CDR2 is FQGNSA. Between the trimmed V and J ends, which lost 1 base and 11 bases, there was a span of 14 bases. Here the CDR3 DNA reads TGTGCCAGCAGCTTAGAGGTGGACGCAATATACACCTTC. Encoded protein: CASSLEVDAIYTF.

CDR3 nucleotide sequence: TGTGCCAGCACCTCAGGACAGGACTCCTACGAGCAGTACTTC. Translation: CASTSGQDSYEQYF. V usage is TRBV13 and J usage is TRBJ2-7; TRBD1 agrees at 7 bases. The germline V gene encodes CDR1 PRHDT and CDR2 FYEKMQ (reference sequence). The length of the CDR3 is 14 residues. V shed 7 bases, J shed 0 bases, and the junction held 6 bases outside the gene matches.

The chain recombines TRBV2 with TRBJ1-1, with 9 bases that match TRBD1. J was trimmed by 4 bases and V by 4 bases; bases with no gene match: 7. From germline, CDR1 is SNHLY and CDR2 FYNNEI. The CDR3 runs to 15 residues. The DNA of the CDR3 is TGTGCCAGCAGTGTCGGGGACAGGGTATCCACTGAAGCTTTCTTT. Its protein is CASSVGDRVSTEAFF.

The chain joins TRBV5-1 to TRBJ1-2; 9 positions agree with TRBD1. The length of the CDR3 is 17 residues. J was trimmed by 3 bases and V by 3 bases; bases with no gene match: 12. CDR1 and CDR2 (germline): SGHRS, YFSETQ. CDR3: CASSSSGDREVDYGYTF. The CDR3 region has the DNA TGCGCCAGCAGCTCCTCGGGGGACAGGGAGGTCGACTATGGCTACACCTTC.

The J gene is TRBJ1-2, the V gene TRBV28; tentative D call: TRBD1 (5 bases). The germline gives CDR1 MDHEN, CDR2 SYDVKM. This CDR3 is built from 14 residues. Trimming took 3 bases from V and 5 from J, leaving 13 bases between them. This CDR3 reads CASSFGRAGYGYTF. In nucleotides, the CDR3 is TGTGCCAGCAGTTTCGGCAGGGCGGGGTATGGCTACACCTTC.

This clone was seen more than once but under ten times. V is TRBV29-1 and J is TRBJ1-2; no definite D call. This CDR3 is built from 10 residues. V gave up 7 bases and J gave up 8 bases, with 11 bases separating them. Germline V lookup: CDR1 SQVTM, CDR2 ANQGSEA. CDR3 nucleotide sequence: TGCAGCGACAGTTCGGGAGGCTACACCTTC. Translating gives CSDSSGGYTF.

This clone appeared a single time. The V call is TRBV4-1, the J call TRBJ2-7; D remains ambiguous. V lost 1 base to trimming and J lost 5 bases, with 9 bases between them. Germline CDR1 MGHRA, CDR2 YSYEKL. CDR3 length: 13 amino acids. CDR3 coding DNA: TGCGCCAGCAGCCAAGGTAGTATGGACGAGCAGTACTTC. Translated, it gives CASSQGSMDEQYF.

Regarding this clone: Other DNA sequences in this specimen translate into the identical CDR3. The gene calls are TRBV5-1 and TRBJ1-1; D remains ambiguous. Germline V gives CDR1 SGHRS, CDR2 YFSETQ. The length of the CDR3 is 11 residues. V lost 4 bases to trimming and J lost 2 bases, with 3 bases between them. The CDR3 coding sequence is TGCGCCAGCAGCGCTAACACTGAAGCTTTCTTT. Its translation is CASSANTEAFF.

The chain combines TRBV4-2 with TRBJ2-5, with 11 nucleotides matching TRBD2. V shed 1 base, J shed 5 bases, and the junction held 3 bases outside the gene matches. This CDR3 is 15 amino acids long. The germline V gene encodes CDR1 LGHNA and CDR2 YNFKEQ. CDR3 sequence (DNA): TGTGCCAGCAGCCAAGGTAGCGGGGGGGCCGAGACCCAGTACTTC. Its protein product is CASSQGSGGAETQYF.

The V call is TRBV5-1, the J call TRBJ1-5; 8 bases are shared with TRBD1. V was pared by 4 bases and J by 4 bases, with 10 bases of the junction left unmatched. The CDR3 has 16 amino acids. CDR1 and CDR2 (germline): SGHRS, YFSETQ. The DNA for the CDR3 is TGCGCCAGCAGCCCGGAACAGGGGGAGAGGAATCAGCCCCAGCATTTT. Protein sequence: CASSPEQGERNQPQHF.

The chain has TRBV4-1 and TRBJ2-3; D possibly matches TRBD1 or TRBD2 (5 bases each). V was shortened by 0 bases and J by 6 bases, with 19 bases between the two germline ends. Germline CDR1 MGHRA, CDR2 YSYEKL. The CDR3 loop spans 17 amino acids. DNA for the CDR3: TGCGCCAGCAGCCAAGACCCCGGGGCTGGTGGGTCGGATACGCAGTATTTT. It codes for CASSQDPGAGGSDTQYF.

The rearrangement links TRBV6-5 to TRBJ1-2; the D is unclear. This CDR3 region has 14 residues. The ends were cut back, 2 bases at V and 5 bases at J, with 12 bases in the middle. Germline CDR1 reads MNHEY; CDR2 reads SVGAGI. DNA for the CDR3: TGTGCCAGCAGTTACGATGTGCGAAGATATGGCTACACCTTC. It translates to CASSYDVRRYGYTF.

CDR3 protein: CASSISGGANYGYTF. The DNA for the CDR3 is TGTGCCAGCAGCATATCCGGGGGAGCTAACTATGGCTACACCTTC. This rearrangement joins TRBV27 to TRBJ1-2, with a weak D call TRBD1 (5 bases). Trimming took 6 bases from V and 0 from J, leaving 14 bases between them. The CDR3 loop spans 15 amino acids. The germline V gene encodes CDR1 MNHEY and CDR2 SMNVEV (reference sequence).

The rearrangement joins TRBV5-6 to TRBJ2-3, with no clear D. With 3 bases removed from V and 0 bases from J, the gap between germline ends came to 5 bases. Germline lookup yields CDR1 SGHDT and CDR2 YYEEEE. This CDR3 has 13 residues. The DNA for the CDR3 is TGTGCCAGCAGCTGGGGTAGCACAGATACGCAGTATTTT. It encodes CASSWGSTDTQYF.

The CDR3 loop reads CASSLGSSPQHF. The CDR3, as DNA: TGTGCCAGCAGCTTGGGGAGCAGCCCCCAGCATTTT. The chain uses TRBV5-6 and TRBJ1-5; no reliable D call. Germline V gene lookup returns CDR1 SGHDT and CDR2 YYEEEE. V shed 0 bases and J shed 10 bases, with 8 bases lying between them. CDR3 size: 12 residues.

This rearrangement joins TRBV6-1 to TRBJ2-3; no firm D call. V lost 4 bases and J lost 2, with 4 bases in between. Germline CDR1 reads MNHNS; CDR2 reads SASEGT. The CDR3 has 12 residues. In DNA, the CDR3 is TGTGCCAGCAGTGGAAACACAGATACGCAGTATTTT. Encoded protein: CASSGNTDTQYF.

The chain carries TRBV5-1 and TRBJ2-7; D gene unclear. Trimming shortened V by 0 bases and J by 4 bases, and 8 bases separated the two germline ends. The germline gives CDR1 SGHRS, CDR2 YFSETQ. CDR3 length: 13 residues. DNA of the CDR3: TGCGCCAGCAGCTTGGACAGCGTATACGAGCAGTACTTC. It encodes CASSLDSVYEQYF.

The rearrangement uses TRBV29-1 and TRBJ2-1; D remains ambiguous. The V end lost 7 bases, the J end lost 5 bases, and 9 bases lay between the germline ends. Germline CDR1 and CDR2: SQVTM and ANQGSEA. This CDR3 spans 11 amino acids. This chain's CDR3 is CSEDHDNEQFF. In DNA, the CDR3 is TGCAGCGAGGACCACGACAATGAGCAGTTCTTC.

To note about this clone: A junction end diverges from the germline sequence, so it may reflect a read error. This rearrangement joins TRBV13 to TRBJ2-3; TRBD2 matches 9 bases. Germline V lookup: CDR1 PRHDT, CDR2 FYEKMQ (reference sequence). The CDR3 is made up of 14 amino acids. The CDR3 is CASSQGTSKDTQYF. CDR3 bases: TGTGCCAGCAGCCAGGGGACTAGCAAAGATACGCAGTATTTT.

The chain couples TRBV27 to TRBJ1-5; D is unclear. The V end was cut by 0 bases, the J end by 0 bases, with 9 bases between. Germline V lookup: CDR1 MNHEY, CDR2 SMNVEV (reference sequence). There are 16 residues in the CDR3. The CDR3 loop reads CASSLSWGDSNQPQHF. CDR3 in DNA: TGTGCCAGCAGTTTATCGTGGGGTGATAGCAATCAGCCCCAGCATTTT.

V and J are TRBV15 and TRBJ2-5; possibly TRBD2 for D (6 bases). The germline CDR1 and CDR2 sequences are LNHNV and YYDKDF (reference sequence). This CDR3 comprises 15 residues. Trimming pared 6 bases from V and 0 bases from J, leaving 14 bases between. CDR3 bases: TGTGCCACCAGTTTTTCGGGCGGGAACCAAGAGACCCAGTACTTC. It codes for CATSFSGGNQETQYF.

V is TRBV9 and J is TRBJ1-2; TRBD1 is a possible D gene (6 bases). V lost 3 bases, J lost 3 bases, and 9 bases lay in between. The CDR3 covers 13 residues. CDR1 and CDR2 from the germline V gene are SGDLS and YYNGEE. CDR3 loop: CASSEAGDYGYTF. For the CDR3, the DNA is TGTGCCAGCAGCGAAGCAGGGGACTATGGCTACACCTTC.

V and J are TRBV19 and TRBJ1-5; D gene uncertain. Deletions cut 3 bases from V and 2 bases from J, with 14 bases between. This CDR3 is built from 16 residues. Germline CDR1 is LNHDA and CDR2 is SQIVND (reference sequence). CDR3 sequence (DNA): TGTGCCAGTAGTATTACGTGGTCGGGCGGCAATCAGCCCCAGCATTTT. Translated: CASSITWSGGNQPQHF.

This clone was observed a handful of times. The chain recombines TRBV2 with TRBJ2-3, with D tentatively TRBD1 or TRBD2 (6 bases each). Per germline, CDR1 SNHLY and CDR2 FYNNEI. V lost 7 bases, J lost 4 bases, and 15 bases lay in between. This CDR3 has 14 residues. CDR3 amino acids: CASNAEGESDTQYF. In DNA, the CDR3 is TGTGCCAGCAACGCGGAGGGGGAATCAGATACGCAGTATTTT.

The chain is built from TRBV29-1 and TRBJ1-1, with D maybe TRBD1 (5 bases). V was cut by 5 bases and J by 0 bases, with 13 bases left in between. The CDR3 is 14 residues long. CDR1 SQVTM and CDR2 ANQGSEA come from the germline V gene. This CDR3 is CSVQGAGMNTEAFF. The CDR3, as DNA: TGCAGCGTTCAAGGTGCAGGGATGAACACTGAAGCTTTCTTT.

The CDR3 region is CASSSRQGRANEQYF. The CDR3, as DNA: TGTGCCAGCAGTTCTCGACAGGGACGAGCTAACGAGCAGTACTTC. This chain uses TRBV27 with TRBJ2-7; the match to TRBD1 covers 7 bases. After removal of 4 bases from V and 5 bases from J, the junction contained 11 bases not matched to a gene. Per the germline V gene, CDR1 is MNHEY and CDR2 is SMNVEV (reference sequence). CDR3 size: 15 residues.